The 9 T cell receptor beta chains reported below all come from one sample, sequenced in a study of blood T cell repertoires in COVID-19. Here immunoSEQ multiplex PCR was the method, and the copy in TCRdb shows in-frame clones only, minus some. The sample lists 120,000 or so clones; over 70% were seen once. Specimen: peripheral blood. All receptors come from an older man with active or convalescent COVID-19.

This clone appeared a single time. Possible read error: a much larger clone is one base away. This chain joins TRBV2 and TRBJ1-1; D may be TRBD1 (6 bases). The length of the CDR3 is 13 residues. V was shortened by 7 bases and J by 1 base, with 10 bases between the two germline ends. Germline V lookup: CDR1 SNHLY, CDR2 FYNNEI. The CDR3 loop is CASTQQGNTEAFF. In nucleotides, the CDR3 is TGTGCCAGCACTCAACAGGGGAACACTGAAGCTTTCTTT.

V usage is TRBV7-8 and J usage is TRBJ2-3; the match to TRBD2 covers 7 bases. The J segment lost 0 bases and the V segment lost 0 bases, leaving 6 bases of the junction unmatched. This CDR3 has 17 residues. From germline, CDR1 is SGHVS and CDR2 FQNEAQ. The CDR3 DNA reads as TGTGCCAGCAGCTTAGCGCCAAGCGGGAAAAGCACAGATACGCAGTATTTT. This sequence encodes CASSLAPSGKSTDTQYF.

The rearrangement links TRBV27 to TRBJ2-7; no definite D call. This CDR3 contains 12 residues. Trimming stripped 5 bases from V and 0 bases from J, with 5 bases between. The V gene's germline CDR1 is MNHEY and CDR2 SMNVEV (reference sequence). The CDR3 DNA is TGTGCCAGCAGTGCGAGCTCCTACGAGCAGTACTTC. Its protein is CASSASSYEQYF.

This rearrangement joins TRBV5-5 to TRBJ1-5; weak D call: TRBD1 (6 bases). CDR1 SGHKS and CDR2 YYEKEE come from the germline V gene (reference sequence). V was clipped by 5 bases and J by 0 bases, with 12 bases between them. The CDR3 is made up of 15 amino acids. The CDR3 protein is CASSRTANSNQPQHF. CDR3 DNA: TGTGCCAGCAGTAGGACAGCTAATAGCAATCAGCCCCAGCATTTT.

Details on this clone: One end of the junction fails to match germline, which may point to a read error. The V call is TRBV12-3 or TRBV12-4, the J call TRBJ2-5; 12 bases align to TRBD2. The length of the CDR3 is 13 residues. CDR3 in DNA: TGTGCCAGCAGTCTAGCGGGGGGGGAGACCCAGTACTTC. Translating it yields CASSLAGGETQYF.

The chain has TRBV7-9 and TRBJ2-7, with 9 bases fitting TRBD1. From germline, CDR1 is SEHNR and CDR2 FQNEAQ (reference sequence). V lost 5 bases to trimming and J lost 2 bases; unmatched junction nucleotides: 10. The CDR3 consists of 16 residues. The CDR3 sequence is CASSPRGQGLTYEQYF. The DNA for the CDR3 is TGTGCCAGCAGCCCGCGTGGACAGGGGTTGACCTACGAGCAGTACTTC. The entire variable domain, with the rest obtained from reference TRBV7-9 and TRBJ2-7, is as follows: DTGVSQNPRHKITKRGQNVTFRCDPISEHNRLYWYRQTLGQGPEFLTYFQNEAQLEKSRLLSDRFSAERPKGSFSTLEIQRTEQGDSAMYLCASSPRGQGLTYEQYFGPGTRLTVT.

Of note for this clone: Other nucleotide sequences in the sample specify the same CDR3. The chain recombines TRBV2 with TRBJ1-1; TRBD1 is a possible D gene (6 bases). The CDR3 totals 13 residues. Germline-derived CDR1 and CDR2 are SNHLY and FYNNEI. Deletions cut 3 bases from V and 2 bases from J, with 7 bases between. The CDR3 reads CASSEDRNTEAFF. In DNA form, the CDR3 reads TGTGCCAGCAGTGAGGACAGAAACACTGAAGCTTTCTTT.

This chain joins TRBV5-1 and TRBJ2-2; a weak D match, TRBD1 (5 bases). The CDR3 is 15 amino acids. Germline assignment: CDR1 SGHRS and CDR2 YFSETQ. Trimming stripped 0 bases from V and 3 bases from J, with 9 bases between. CDR3 region: CASSLVQGDTGELFF. CDR3 nucleotides: TGCGCCAGCAGCTTGGTTCAAGGGGACACCGGGGAGCTGTTTTTT.

This clone has only one observation. The chain uses TRBV19 and TRBJ2-5; 8 bases are a match to TRBD1. V lost 8 bases and J lost 5; bases outside the gene matches: 4. The germline CDR1 and CDR2 sequences are LNHDA and SQIVND (reference sequence). This CDR3 contains 12 residues. CDR3 in amino acids: CASSRDRETQYF. The DNA of the CDR3 is TGTGCCAGTTCCAGGGACAGGGAGACCCAGTACTTC.